These T cell receptor beta chains were read from a single sample in a study of blood T cell repertoires in COVID-19. The data were produced by immunoSEQ multiplex PCR, yet TCRdb's version contains in-frame clones alone and is incomplete. The sample carries about 160,000 clones, 75% to 90% recorded once. The sequencing sample was made of PBMCs or T cells enriched from blood (not recorded which). These receptors were taken from a woman aged 55 to 70 who had recovered from COVID-19. Each CDR3 is given with its conserved first and last residue. Fields, in order: J gene, clone size, V gene, D gene, CDR3 protein, CDR3 DNA. A D gene is named only where the DNA matches it firmly. The size entry is marked missing in some rows and otherwise reads once, few, many or a size class.

j_call: TRBJ1-4; clone_size: many; v_call: TRBV2; d_call: TRBD1; cdr3_aa: CASRRRDRDEKLFF; cdr3_nt: TGTGCCAGCAGGCGCCGGGACAGGGATGAAAAACTGTTTTTT
j_call: TRBJ1-2; clone_size: NA; v_call: TRBV25-1; d_call: NA; cdr3_aa: CASSEFSTGGYTF; cdr3_nt: TGTGCCAGCAGTGAATTCAGTACGGGTGGCTACACCTTC
j_call: TRBJ2-1; clone_size: many; v_call: TRBV5-1; d_call: TRBD2; cdr3_aa: CASSPGTSLGNEQFF; cdr3_nt: TGCGCCAGCAGCCCCGGGACTAGCTTGGGGAATGAGCAGTTCTTC
j_call: TRBJ2-7; clone_size: once; v_call: TRBV18; d_call: TRBD1; cdr3_aa: CASSPSHRGNEQYF; cdr3_nt: TGTGCCAGCTCACCAAGCCACAGGGGTAACGAGCAGTACTTC
j_call: TRBJ2-7; clone_size: NA; v_call: TRBV28; d_call: TRBD1; cdr3_aa: CASSPTGTGSYEQYF; cdr3_nt: TGTGCCAGCAGTCCCACGGGGACAGGGTCCTACGAGCAGTACTTC
j_call: TRBJ1-5; clone_size: NA; v_call: TRBV30; d_call: NA; cdr3_aa: CAYGQNSNQPQHF; cdr3_nt: TGTGCCTACGGACAAAATAGCAATCAGCCCCAGCATTTT
j_call: TRBJ1-5; clone_size: once; v_call: TRBV19; d_call: NA; cdr3_aa: CASSMADSAIRNQPQHF; cdr3_nt: TGTGCCAGTAGTATGGCGGACAGCGCGATCCGCAATCAGCCCCAGCATTTT
j_call: TRBJ1-2; clone_size: NA; v_call: TRBV19; d_call: NA; cdr3_aa: CASSIGSNYGYTF; cdr3_nt: TGTGCCAGTAGTATTGGGAGTAACTATGGCTACACCTTC
j_call: TRBJ1-5; clone_size: NA; v_call: TRBV30; d_call: NA; cdr3_aa: CACDRPNQPQHF; cdr3_nt: TGTGCCTGCGACAGGCCCAATCAGCCCCAGCATTTT
j_call: TRBJ2-1; clone_size: NA; v_call: TRBV5-1; d_call: TRBD2; cdr3_aa: CASSLGGREYNEQFF; cdr3_nt: TGCGCCAGCAGCTTGGGCGGGAGGGAATACAATGAGCAGTTCTTC
j_call: TRBJ2-6; clone_size: NA; v_call: TRBV5-1; d_call: TRBD1; cdr3_aa: CASSLQGGILSGANVLTF; cdr3_nt: TGCGCCAGCAGCTTACAGGGGGGAATCCTCTCTGGGGCCAACGTCCTGACTTTC
j_call: TRBJ2-5; clone_size: NA; v_call: TRBV5-6; d_call: NA; cdr3_aa: CASSSPGEETQYF; cdr3_nt: TGTGCCAGCAGCTCCCCGGGGGAAGAGACCCAGTACTTC
j_call: TRBJ1-5; clone_size: once; v_call: TRBV19; d_call: NA; cdr3_aa: CASSSRTDHQPQHF; cdr3_nt: TGTGCCAGTAGTAGCCGGACAGACCATCAGCCCCAGCATTTT
j_call: TRBJ2-7; clone_size: NA; v_call: TRBV29-1; d_call: TRBD2; cdr3_aa: CSVEDSGTSGAEQYF; cdr3_nt: TGCAGCGTTGAAGATTCGGGGACTAGCGGGGCCGAGCAGTACTTC
j_call: TRBJ2-3; clone_size: once; v_call: TRBV5-6; d_call: TRBD2; cdr3_aa: CASSLVLAGGTQYF; cdr3_nt: TGTGCCAGCAGCTTGGTACTAGCGGGGGGGACGCAGTATTTT
j_call: TRBJ2-7; clone_size: NA; v_call: TRBV5-5; d_call: TRBD2; cdr3_aa: CASSFGLGSYEQYF; cdr3_nt: TGTGCCAGCAGCTTCGGACTAGGCTCCTACGAGCAGTACTTC
j_call: TRBJ1-5; clone_size: NA; v_call: TRBV24-1; d_call: NA; cdr3_aa: CATSDARTAYSNQPQHF; cdr3_nt: TGTGCCACCAGTGACGCCAGGACAGCGTATAGCAATCAGCCCCAGCATTTT
j_call: TRBJ1-1; clone_size: NA; v_call: TRBV3-1/TRBV3-2; d_call: TRBD1; cdr3_aa: CASSQYTGGSMNTEAFF; cdr3_nt: TGTGCCAGCAGCCAATATACAGGGGGATCGATGAACACTGAAGCTTTCTTT
j_call: TRBJ2-1; clone_size: NA; v_call: TRBV7-8; d_call: TRBD2; cdr3_aa: CASSWTGGSSGEQFF; cdr3_nt: TGTGCCAGCAGCTGGACGGGGGGGTCTAGTGGTGAGCAGTTCTTC
j_call: TRBJ2-7; clone_size: NA; v_call: TRBV5-1; d_call: TRBD1; cdr3_aa: CASSLRTGDSYEQYF; cdr3_nt: TGCGCCAGCAGCTTGAGGACAGGTGATTCCTACGAGCAGTACTTC
j_call: TRBJ2-7; clone_size: NA; v_call: TRBV6-6; d_call: TRBD2; cdr3_aa: CASRPSGGGSSYEQYF; cdr3_nt: TGTGCCAGCAGACCCAGCGGGGGGGGGAGCTCCTACGAGCAGTACTTC
j_call: TRBJ2-2; clone_size: NA; v_call: TRBV12-3/TRBV12-4; d_call: NA; cdr3_aa: CASSPLYGELFF; cdr3_nt: TGTGCCAGCAGTCCCCTTTACGGGGAGCTGTTTTTT
j_call: TRBJ1-2; clone_size: NA; v_call: TRBV15; d_call: NA; cdr3_aa: CATSETGVYGYTF; cdr3_nt: TGTGCCACCAGCGAGACGGGGGTCTATGGCTACACCTTC
j_call: TRBJ1-6; clone_size: NA; v_call: TRBV19; d_call: TRBD1; cdr3_aa: CASTGHQGDSPLHF; cdr3_nt: TGTGCCAGTACCGGACACCAGGGGGATTCACCCCTCCACTTT
j_call: TRBJ1-2; clone_size: NA; v_call: TRBV19; d_call: NA; cdr3_aa: CASSIGPGRITF; cdr3_nt: TGTGCCAGTAGTATAGGCCCAGGGCGGATCACCTTC
j_call: TRBJ1-1; clone_size: NA; v_call: TRBV11-3; d_call: NA; cdr3_aa: CASSPSHGNTEAFF; cdr3_nt: TGTGCCAGCAGCCCCTCCCACGGGAACACTGAAGCTTTCTTT
j_call: TRBJ1-2; clone_size: NA; v_call: TRBV4-2; d_call: TRBD1; cdr3_aa: CASSQEDRGLTYDYGYTF; cdr3_nt: TGTGCCAGCAGCCAAGAGGACAGGGGACTCACTTACGACTATGGCTACACCTTC
j_call: TRBJ2-6; clone_size: NA; v_call: TRBV14; d_call: NA; cdr3_aa: CASSQPRAGQVAGSGANVLTF; cdr3_nt: TGTGCCAGCAGCCAACCGAGGGCTGGGCAGGTTGCCGGCTCTGGGGCCAACGTCCTGACTTTC
j_call: TRBJ1-2; clone_size: NA; v_call: TRBV7-9; d_call: TRBD1; cdr3_aa: CASSRDSRYYGYTF; cdr3_nt: TGTGCCAGCAGCCGGGACAGCCGTTACTATGGCTACACCTTC
j_call: TRBJ1-1; clone_size: NA; v_call: TRBV4-2; d_call: NA; cdr3_aa: CASSQDPPGNVIEAFF; cdr3_nt: TGTGCCAGCAGCCAAGATCCTCCAGGGAATGTAATTGAAGCTTTCTTT
j_call: TRBJ1-6; clone_size: NA; v_call: TRBV6-5; d_call: NA; cdr3_aa: CASSYRAGDNSPLHF; cdr3_nt: TGTGCCAGCAGTTATCGGGCCGGGGATAATTCACCCCTCCACTTT
j_call: TRBJ2-3; clone_size: NA; v_call: TRBV13; d_call: TRBD2; cdr3_aa: CASSLGRGRDTQYF; cdr3_nt: TGTGCCAGCAGCTTAGGGCGGGGGAGAGATACGCAGTATTTT
j_call: TRBJ1-1; clone_size: NA; v_call: TRBV29-1; d_call: NA; cdr3_aa: CSVAWGPTEAFF; cdr3_nt: TGCAGCGTTGCATGGGGGCCCACTGAAGCTTTCTTT
j_call: TRBJ1-2; clone_size: NA; v_call: TRBV11-2; d_call: NA; cdr3_aa: CASSSGITYGYTF; cdr3_nt: TGTGCCAGCAGCTCCGGGATTACCTATGGCTACACCTTC
j_call: TRBJ2-3; clone_size: NA; v_call: TRBV7-3; d_call: TRBD2; cdr3_aa: CASSFERGGTDTQYF; cdr3_nt: TGTGCCAGCAGCTTCGAGCGGGGGGGCACAGATACGCAGTATTTT
j_call: TRBJ2-5; clone_size: NA; v_call: TRBV27; d_call: TRBD2; cdr3_aa: CASSRLAGGPATQYF; cdr3_nt: TGTGCCAGCAGCCGACTAGCGGGGGGGCCGGCGACCCAGTACTTC
j_call: TRBJ1-2; clone_size: NA; v_call: TRBV18; d_call: NA; cdr3_aa: CASSPDGARGYTF; cdr3_nt: TGTGCCAGCTCACCCGATGGGGCGCGGGGCTACACCTTC
j_call: TRBJ1-1; clone_size: NA; v_call: TRBV5-1; d_call: TRBD1; cdr3_aa: CASSRTGGLTEAFF; cdr3_nt: TGCGCCAGCAGCAGGACAGGGGGCTTAACTGAAGCTTTCTTT